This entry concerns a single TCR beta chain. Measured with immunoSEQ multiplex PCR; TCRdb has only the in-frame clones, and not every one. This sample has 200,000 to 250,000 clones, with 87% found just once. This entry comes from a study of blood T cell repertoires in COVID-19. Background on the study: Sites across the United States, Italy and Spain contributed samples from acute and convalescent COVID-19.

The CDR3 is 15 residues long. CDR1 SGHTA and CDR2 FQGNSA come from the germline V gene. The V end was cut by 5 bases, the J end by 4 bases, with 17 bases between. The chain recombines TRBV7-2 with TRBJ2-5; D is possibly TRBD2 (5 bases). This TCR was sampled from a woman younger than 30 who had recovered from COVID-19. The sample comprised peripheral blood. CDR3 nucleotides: TGTGCCAGCAGCCTCGTAGCGCTTTCGGGAGAGACCCAGTACTTC. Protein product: CASSLVALSGETQYF.